The 5 T cell receptor beta chains below were found in one sample sequenced in a study of Ad26.COV2.S vaccination and SARS-CoV-2 variants. Treatment described: some 20 received Ad26.COV2.S at low or high dose, single or two shots; about 5 received placebo; per-sample allocation not given. The samples were gathered on day 63 after the first injection of vaccine or placebo. Using immunoSEQ multiplex PCR, the repertoire was profiled, and TCRdb retains in-frame clones only, with some absent. The sample has about 350,000 clones, around 89% seen once. Specimen: peripheral blood, collected in a trial of Ad26.COV2.S vaccine versus placebo. The receptor source for this set is a person aged 18-65 years who received the Ad26.COV2.S COVID-19 vaccine or a placebo.

This chain joins TRBV5-1 and TRBJ2-5; possibly TRBD2 for D (6 bases). This CDR3 is built from 15 residues. Trimming shortened V by 2 bases and J by 1 base, and 12 bases separated the two germline ends. CDR1 is SGHRS and CDR2 is YFSETQ in the germline V gene. This CDR3 reads CASSFGGLPQETQYF. The CDR3 nucleotides are TGCGCCAGCAGCTTTGGTGGACTACCCCAAGAGACCCAGTACTTC.

The chain carries TRBV7-2 and TRBJ1-4; TRBD1 aligns across 7 bases. The trim removed 4 bases at V and 1 base at J, leaving 3 bases unmatched. The CDR3 extends over 15 amino acids. Germline-derived CDR1 and CDR2 are SGHTA and FQGNSA. CDR3 region: CASSWYRGTNEKLFF. Written as DNA, the CDR3 is TGTGCCAGCAGCTGGTACAGGGGAACTAATGAAAAACTGTTTTTT.

This chain links TRBV7-6 with TRBJ2-5, with TRBD1 matching 9 bases. The CDR3 is made up of 13 amino acids. Germline-derived CDR1 and CDR2 are SGHVS and FNYEAQ. V lost 5 bases and J lost 6; bases outside the gene matches: 4. The DNA of the CDR3 is TGTGCCAGCAGCCGACAGGGGGGACAGACCCAGTACTTC. It encodes CASSRQGGQTQYF. Looking up the rest from reference TRBV7-6 and TRBJ2-5 gives the full variable domain: GAGVSQSPRYKVTKRGQDVALRCDPISGHVSLYWYRQALGQGPEFLTYFNYEAQQDKSGLPNDRFSAERPEGSISTLTIQRTEQRDSAMYRCASSRQGGQTQYFGPGTRLLVL.

The V call is TRBV11-2, the J call TRBJ2-7, with D uncertain. The CDR3 runs 12 residues. Deletions cut 4 bases from V and 0 bases from J, with 4 bases between. Germline-derived CDR1 and CDR2 are SGHAT and FQNNGV. The CDR3 region is CASSSPSYEQYF. DNA for the CDR3: TGTGCCAGCAGCTCTCCCTCCTACGAGCAGTACTTC. The complete variable domain, with remaining parts taken from reference TRBV11-2 and TRBJ2-7, reads EAGVAQSPRYKIIEKRQSVAFWCNPISGHATLYWYQQILGQGPKLLIQFQNNGVVDDSQLPKDRFSAERLKGVDSTLKIQPAKLEDSAVYLCASSSPSYEQYFGPGTRLTVT.

The chain employs TRBV7-9 and TRBJ2-1; D possibly corresponds to TRBD1 (6 bases). CDR3 length equals 12 residues. From germline, CDR1 is SEHNR and CDR2 FQNEAQ (reference sequence). V was shortened by 3 bases and J by 8 bases, with 8 bases between the two germline ends. CDR3: CASSFQGYEQFF. Written as DNA, the CDR3 is TGTGCCAGCAGCTTCCAGGGGTATGAGCAGTTCTTC.